The present T cell receptor beta chain was sequenced within a study of blood T cell repertoires in COVID-19. TCRdb's copy holds only in-frame clones and misses some; the assay was immunoSEQ multiplex PCR. In the table there are tens of thousands of clones, around 86% of which are singletons. CDR1 and CDR2 from the germline V gene are SGHVS and FQNEAQ. This CDR3 spans 17 amino acids. Between the trimmed V and J ends, which lost 4 bases and 0 bases, there was a span of 17 bases. The TCR comes from a man aged 60 to 75 with active COVID-19. Material: peripheral blood. The chain couples TRBV7-8 to TRBJ2-3, with D unclear. The CDR3 spells CASSSNDLTFSTDTQYF. In nucleotides, the CDR3 is TGTGCCAGCAGCTCCAACGACCTGACTTTTAGCACAGATACGCAGTATTTT.